This paragraph reports one T cell receptor (beta chain). The germline V gene encodes CDR1 KGHDR and CDR2 SFDVKD. The CDR3 covers 16 residues. V was clipped by 12 bases and J by 5 bases; unmatched bases: 17. The assay was immunoSEQ multiplex PCR, and TCRdb's table has in-frame clones only and misses some. The table records approximately 300,000 clones, around 86% of them present only once. The record originates from a study of blood T cell repertoires in COVID-19. The chain recombines TRBV24-1 with TRBJ1-4; TRBD1 matches 7 bases. The material sequenced was PBMCs or T cells enriched from blood (not recorded which). This clonotype was sampled from a woman aged 18-29 years who had recovered from COVID-19. The CDR3 protein is CAPTLQTGATNEKLFF. The CDR3 DNA sequence: TGTGCCCCAACTCTCCAAACAGGGGCTACGAATGAAAAACTGTTTTTT.